This T cell receptor (beta chain) appears in the sequencing data of a study of cytomegalovirus exposure and HLA in healthy donors (dated by TCRdb to about 2017). The study in broad terms: An earlier analysis of approximately 590 of the donors reported about 250 Gb of sequence data and about 100 million unique TCR beta sequences from 150 million to 200 million T cells. Around 330 gigabases of sequencing data and around 80 million unique TCR sequences made up an early release that covered fewer than 650 HLA-typed donors. Of the 300 to 450 genotyped donors, 65% to 90% fell in the genetic ancestry cluster associated with self-reported Caucasian donors. The aim of the study was to test whether cataloging public T cell receptors could identify signatures of past pathogen exposure. Using immunosequencing, the study profiled T cell repertoires from about 610 subjects and related those repertoires to cytomegalovirus serostatus. In addition to the first cohort of roughly 670 subjects, a separate validation cohort of 100 to 150 different subjects was used. To predict cytomegalovirus infection status, the study combined high-throughput TCR immunosequencing, statistical association of individual TCRs with disease status, and machine learning. A later analysis re-analyzed previously published TCR beta repertoires from several hundred donors and added high-resolution HLA genotyping to study TCR occurrence patterns. In the later analysis, no new phenotypic data were used to find candidate immune exposures; instead, reliance was placed on TCR beta sequences and their occurrence across donors. To decide whether each TCR beta V gene segment behaved as functional or pseudogenic, an earlier analysis of fewer than 750 of the donors relied on high-throughput TCR beta sequencing. Donor age, sex, ethnicity and CMV serostatus were compiled alongside the repertoire data. A later genetic analysis used genome-wide SNP genotypes for about 60% of the roughly 670 donors, treating that subset as a discovery cohort. All discovery cohort repertoires had been generated on a single sequencing platform. HLA typing covered class I and class II loci at four-digit resolution. The number of donors typed differed by locus, with roughly 620-630 for A, B, C, DRB1 and DQB1, approximately 500 for DQA1, nearly 610 for DPA1, and over 400 for DPB1. Four or five DR-DQ haplotypes were handled as single units for association and clustering because linkage in the cohort was strong. On average, around 240,000 unique TCR beta nucleotide sequences were sequenced per donor among more than 350 genotyped donors of the cohort, with roughly 18% of those sequences being non-productive. Points the paper makes about the study in general: In an earlier analysis of more than 450 of the donors, most TCR beta V segments were observed in productive rearrangements about 87% or about 30% of the time, broadly matching IMGT annotations. According to a later genetic analysis, donors in an Asian-associated ancestry cluster had fewer N-insertions in productive TCRs than the approximately 630-donor mean. In this cohort, only TCR beta chains were sequenced, and detectable features were limited by the absence of alpha or paired-chain data. When HLA alleles, especially DR and DQ, strongly co-occurred, attributing TCR associations to individual alleles was difficult. A later analysis found that TCR association rates varied across HLA loci, with DRB1 alleles showing the most associated TCRs and HLA-C alleles the fewest. Roughly uniform sequencing depth across donors was assumed in presence/absence analyses, although this assumption may not hold. A further reported finding was that TCR beta sequences accurately predicted the HLA-A and HLA-B alleles for most subjects in the first cohort. CMV serostatus was the only immune exposure information available for the cohort. A group of highly shared sequence variants was considered likely to be a technical artifact of the sequencing pipeline. A total of roughly 160 TCR beta chains were listed by the study as associated with cytomegalovirus. At a false discovery rate of 0.05, a later analysis linked around 15,000 TCR beta sequences to specific HLA alleles. Because some donors lacked HLA typing at each locus, the association tests relied only on the typed subset. In a later analysis, HLA-associated TCR beta chains were found to be more clonally expanded and to have lower generation probabilities than equally common non-associated chains. Cytomegalovirus status was reported to be diagnosed by the classifier with high specificity and sensitivity in both the original and validation cohorts. According to a later analysis, most CMV-associated TCR beta chains appeared to be HLA-restricted, and the HLA associations seemed to be driven largely by CMV exposure. The earlier analysis of some 560 of the donors excluded seventeen rarely observed V segments, including chromosome 9 orphons, because counts were too low. A few of the identified cytomegalovirus-associated TCR beta chains were confirmed in vitro to be specific for cytomegalovirus antigens. A later analysis reported that several top co-occurrence clusters appeared linked to parvovirus B19, influenza, CMV and Epstein-Barr virus. Because the 87-base-pair reads could not distinguish some IMGT-functional V segments, including TRBV6-2 and TRBV6-3, those segments were excluded. Most TCR sequences were observed very rarely across donors, whereas some public TCRs were present in many individuals. A later genetic analysis associated a missense DCLRE1C variant with V-gene and J-gene trimming of TCR beta chains, and an independent cohort replicated the association. The authors suggested that the approach could potentially be extended to other disease states and immunological phenotypes. Correlated functional status among segregating V segments might reflect linkage disequilibrium, but an unknown experimental factor could not be ruled out.

The CDR3 contains 13 residues, cysteine and phenylalanine counted. Only the CDR3 portion is preserved as DNA: 39 bases, with reading frame beginning at the first base. CDR1 is given as MNHEY and CDR2 as SMNVEV, both from the germline V gene (reference sequence). Germline trimming: 5 bases from V, 6 bases from J; junction bases outside gene matches: 5. In total, fewer than 750 healthy bone marrow donors made up the cohort. Cohort members were all nominally healthy when sampled, although unrecorded immune exposures were likely present. The donor tested CMV seronegative, placing the donor among the 352 seronegative members of the cohort. A peripheral blood sample was provided by each donor, and peripheral blood mononuclear cells were used for TCR beta sequencing. Genomic DNA extraction from the blood cell samples was performed with the Qiagen DNeasy Blood Extraction Kit. About this clone itself: Its antigen is unknown. One base away there is no much larger clone; base qualities are not given.

Libraries were constructed by the immunoSEQ multiplex PCR assay. A mixture of 60 forward primers for TCR Vbeta segments and 13 reverse primers for TCR Jbeta segments was used in the multiplex PCR. The CDR3 region of rearranged TCR beta genes was amplified from genomic DNA with a multiplex PCR assay. The amplified TCR beta libraries were sequenced on the Illumina HiSeq System as 87-base-pair reads. Regarding the original processing steps: Across the roughly 700 repertoires, a later analysis counted 80 million or so unique TCR beta chains, approximately 10 million of which were shared by at least two donors. Raw reads were error-corrected and collapsed into unique sequences with a nearest-neighbor algorithm that merged closely related sequences to remove PCR and sequencing errors. CDR3 sequences were aligned to IMGT reference sequences to assign V, D and J gene segments. Each retained sequence needed at least a six-nucleotide match to both a V gene segment and a J gene segment. Rearrangements were called productive when the CDR3 lacked stop codons and stayed in frame with V and J; all others were non-productive. Following IMGT convention, CDR3 was defined as the stretch from the second conserved V-encoded cysteine up to the conserved J-encoded phenylalanine. In an earlier analysis of roughly 580 of the donors, sequences lacking an unambiguous match to a single V gene segment were excluded. An earlier analysis of a few hundred of the donors called V segments functional above 56.7% productive rearrangements and segregating when the between-donor standard deviation exceeded 5%. A statistical classification framework was built for diagnosing cytomegalovirus status from the catalog of TCR beta chain sequences. A later analysis assigned V and J genes by comparing TCR nucleotide sequences with IMGT/GENE-DB human TR gene sequences. A later analysis assigned CDR3 sequences and most-parsimonious VDJ recombination scenarios with the TCRdist pipeline. A later analysis defined each TCR beta chain by its CDR3 amino acid sequence plus V-gene family, and excluded reads lacking a unique V-gene family. To address suspected cross-contamination and a sequencing artifact, a later analysis removed several hundred highly shared, low-generation-probability nucleotide sequences. A later analysis calculated a clonal expansion index for each public chain from normalized within-repertoire ranks of inferred template counts. A later analysis computed generation probabilities with a VDJ recombination model fitted to out-of-frame rearrangements, and checked the results against IGoR. Hypergeometric tests were used in a later analysis to score TCR-TCR, TCR-HLA and TCR-CMV co-occurrence, with a repertoire-size bias correction applied to the TCR pairs. To estimate false discovery rates, a later analysis permuted the HLA or CMV assignments 20 times. In a later analysis, co-occurring TCRs were grouped using DBSCAN, with TCRdist sequence similarity added in when clustering inside HLA-allele-positive subsets. Repertoires with fewer than 30,000 or more than 120,000 public chains, plus five repertoires with anomalous nucleotide sharing, were excluded from co-occurrence clustering. TCRdb obtained this table from immuneACCESS and retained in-frame rearrangements with V and J assigned. These tables miss some clones; where compared with another copy, unresolved V genes account for less than half of the shortfall, and the remainder is unexplained. Clonal size and the V and J genes are those of that table, whereas D and trimming came from the DNA. The sample table shows about 200,000 clones, and more than 65% are seen once. The ten largest clones capture 0.63% of the sample.

This sequence originates from a man between 18 and 35 years old in good health and CMV-seronegative. The sequence is built from TRBV27 and TRBJ1-1; 8 nucleotides in the junction match TRBD1. The material sequenced was PBMCs. The DNA sequence is TGTGCCAGCAGTGTGGACAGGGCCGCTGAAGCTTTCTTT. Translated, it reads CASSVDRAAEAFF.